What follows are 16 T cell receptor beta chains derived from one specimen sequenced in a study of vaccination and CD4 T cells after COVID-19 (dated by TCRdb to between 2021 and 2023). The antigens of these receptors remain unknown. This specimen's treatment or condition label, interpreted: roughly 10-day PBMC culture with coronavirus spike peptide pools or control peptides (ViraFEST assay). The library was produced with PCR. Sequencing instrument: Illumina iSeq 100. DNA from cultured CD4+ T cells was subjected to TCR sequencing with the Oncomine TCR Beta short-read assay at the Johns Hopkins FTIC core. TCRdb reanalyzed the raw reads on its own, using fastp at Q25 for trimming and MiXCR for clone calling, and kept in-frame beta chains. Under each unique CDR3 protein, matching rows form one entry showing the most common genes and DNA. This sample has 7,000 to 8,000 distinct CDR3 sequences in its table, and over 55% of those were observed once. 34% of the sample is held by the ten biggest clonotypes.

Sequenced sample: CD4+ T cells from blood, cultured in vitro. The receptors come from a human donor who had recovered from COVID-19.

This CDR3 reads CATSDTSGRGGDTQYF. In DNA, the CDR3 is TGTGCCACCAGTGACACTAGCGGGAGGGGTGGAGATACGCAGTATTTT. The gene calls are TRBV24-1 and TRBJ2-3, with 13 bases aligning to TRBD2. In germline, CDR1 is KGHDR, CDR2 SFDVKD. The CDR3 has 16 residues. After removal of 4 bases from V and 5 bases from J, the junction contained 5 bases not matched to a gene.

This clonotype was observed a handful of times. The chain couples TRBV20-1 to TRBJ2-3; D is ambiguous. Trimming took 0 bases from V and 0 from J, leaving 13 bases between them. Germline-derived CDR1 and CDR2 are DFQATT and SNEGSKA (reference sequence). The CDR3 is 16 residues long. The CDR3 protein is CSARDRQSPSTDTQYF. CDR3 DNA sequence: TGCAGTGCTAGAGATCGTCAGTCCCCTAGCACAGATACGCAGTATTTT.

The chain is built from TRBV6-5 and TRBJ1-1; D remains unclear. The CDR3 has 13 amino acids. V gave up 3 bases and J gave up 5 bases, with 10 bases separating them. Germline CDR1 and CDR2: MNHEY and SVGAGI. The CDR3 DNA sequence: TGTGCCAGCAGTTATCTTCCGTGGACTGAAGCTTTCTTT. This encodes CASSYLPWTEAFF.

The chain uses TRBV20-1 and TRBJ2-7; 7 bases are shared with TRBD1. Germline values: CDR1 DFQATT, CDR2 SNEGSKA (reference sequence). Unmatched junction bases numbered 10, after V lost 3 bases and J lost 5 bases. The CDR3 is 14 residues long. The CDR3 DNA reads TGCAGTGCTAGCCCGGGACAGCTCCTCCACGAGCAGTACTTC. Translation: CSASPGQLLHEQYF.

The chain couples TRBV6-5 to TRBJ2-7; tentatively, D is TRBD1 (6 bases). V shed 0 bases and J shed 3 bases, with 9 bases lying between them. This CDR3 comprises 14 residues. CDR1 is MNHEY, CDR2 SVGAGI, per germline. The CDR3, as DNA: TGTGCCAGCAGTTACTCGGGCAGGGGCTACGAGCAGTACTTC. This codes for CASSYSGRGYEQYF.

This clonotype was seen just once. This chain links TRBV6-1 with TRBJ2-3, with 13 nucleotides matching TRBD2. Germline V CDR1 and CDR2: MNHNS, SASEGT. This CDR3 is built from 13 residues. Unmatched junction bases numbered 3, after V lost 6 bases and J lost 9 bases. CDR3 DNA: TGTGCCAGCAGAGAGGGACTAGCGGGAACGCAGTATTTT. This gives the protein CASREGLAGTQYF.

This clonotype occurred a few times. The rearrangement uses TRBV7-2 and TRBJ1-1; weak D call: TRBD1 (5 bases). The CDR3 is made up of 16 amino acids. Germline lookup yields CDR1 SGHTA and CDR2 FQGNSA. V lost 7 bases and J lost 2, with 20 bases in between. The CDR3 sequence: CASTPLGGTDNTEAFF. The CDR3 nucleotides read TGTGCCAGCACCCCCTTGGGGGGGACGGATAACACTGAAGCTTTCTTT. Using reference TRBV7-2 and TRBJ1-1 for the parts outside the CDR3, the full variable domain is GAGVSQSPSNKVTEKGKDVELRCDPISGHTALYWYRQSLGQGLEFLIYFQGNSAPDKSGLPSDRFSAERTGGSVSTLTIQRTQQEDSAVYLCASTPLGGTDNTEAFFGQGTRLTVV.

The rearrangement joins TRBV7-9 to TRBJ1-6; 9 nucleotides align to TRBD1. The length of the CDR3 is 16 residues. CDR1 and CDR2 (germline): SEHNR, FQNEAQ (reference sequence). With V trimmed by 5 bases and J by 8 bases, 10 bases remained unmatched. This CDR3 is CASSPSATGGHSPLHF. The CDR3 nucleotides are TGTGCCAGCAGCCCCTCAGCAACAGGGGGCCATTCACCCCTCCACTTT.

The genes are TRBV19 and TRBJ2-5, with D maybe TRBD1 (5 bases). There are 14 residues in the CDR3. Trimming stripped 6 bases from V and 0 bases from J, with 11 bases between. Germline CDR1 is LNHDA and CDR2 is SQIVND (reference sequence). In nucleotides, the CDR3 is TGTGCCAGTAGCCCCCCAGGGCACCAAGAGACCCAGTACTTC. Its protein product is CASSPPGHQETQYF. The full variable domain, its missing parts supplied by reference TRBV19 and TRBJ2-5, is DGGITQSPKYLFRKEGQNVTLSCEQNLNHDAMYWYRQDPGQGLRLIYYSQIVNDFQKGDIAEGYSVSREKKESFPLTVTSAQKNPTAFYLCASSPPGHQETQYFGPGTRLLVL.

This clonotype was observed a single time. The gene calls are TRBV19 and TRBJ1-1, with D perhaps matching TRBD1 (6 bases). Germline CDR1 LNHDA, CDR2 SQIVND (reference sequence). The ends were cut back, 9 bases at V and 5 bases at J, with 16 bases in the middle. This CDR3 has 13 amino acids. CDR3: CASTYRVGTEAFF. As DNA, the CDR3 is TGTGCCAGCACCTACAGGGTCGGAACTGAAGCTTTCTTT.

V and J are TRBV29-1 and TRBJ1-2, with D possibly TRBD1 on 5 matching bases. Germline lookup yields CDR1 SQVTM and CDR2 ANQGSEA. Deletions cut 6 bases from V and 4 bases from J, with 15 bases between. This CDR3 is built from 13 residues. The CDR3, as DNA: TGCAGCGTATCCAACGGTAGGGGCTATGGCTACACCTTC. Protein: CSVSNGRGYGYTF.

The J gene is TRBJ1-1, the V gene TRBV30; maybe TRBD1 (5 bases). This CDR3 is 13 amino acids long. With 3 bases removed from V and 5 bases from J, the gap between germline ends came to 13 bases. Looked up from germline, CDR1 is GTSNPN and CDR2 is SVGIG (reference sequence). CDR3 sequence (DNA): TGTGCCTGGAGGACCGGGGCGGGAACTGAAGCTTTCTTT. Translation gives CAWRTGAGTEAFF.

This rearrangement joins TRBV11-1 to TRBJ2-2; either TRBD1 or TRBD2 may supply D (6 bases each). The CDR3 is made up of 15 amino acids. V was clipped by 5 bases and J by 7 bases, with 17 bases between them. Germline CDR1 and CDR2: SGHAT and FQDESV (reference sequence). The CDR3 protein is CASSLGRGRNGELFF. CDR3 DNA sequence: TGTGCCAGCAGCCTCGGCCGGGGGCGGAACGGGGAGCTGTTTTTT.

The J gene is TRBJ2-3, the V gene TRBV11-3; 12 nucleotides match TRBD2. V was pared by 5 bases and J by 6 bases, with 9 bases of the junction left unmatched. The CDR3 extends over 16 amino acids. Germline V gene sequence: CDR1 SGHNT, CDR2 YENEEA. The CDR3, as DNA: TGTGCCAGCAGCCGAGATCTAGCGGGGGGGCGTGATACGCAGTATTTT. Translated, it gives CASSRDLAGGRDTQYF.

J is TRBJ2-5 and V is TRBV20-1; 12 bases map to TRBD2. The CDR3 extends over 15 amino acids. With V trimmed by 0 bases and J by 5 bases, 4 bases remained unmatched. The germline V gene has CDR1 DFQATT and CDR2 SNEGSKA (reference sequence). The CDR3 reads CSARDPGTSGETQYF. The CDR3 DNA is TGCAGTGCTAGAGATCCCGGGACTAGCGGGGAGACCCAGTACTTC.

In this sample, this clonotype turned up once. For the CDR3, the DNA is TGTGCCTGGAGGGACCGGGACAGGGGATTTACTACTGAAGCTTTCTTT. Translated: CAWRDRDRGFTTEAFF. The chain recombines TRBV30 with TRBJ1-1; 10 positions agree with TRBD1. Germline V gene data show CDR1 as GTSNPN and CDR2 as SVGIG (reference sequence). The CDR3 extends over 16 amino acids. With 3 bases clipped from V and 5 bases from J, the junction kept 12 bases outside the gene matches.